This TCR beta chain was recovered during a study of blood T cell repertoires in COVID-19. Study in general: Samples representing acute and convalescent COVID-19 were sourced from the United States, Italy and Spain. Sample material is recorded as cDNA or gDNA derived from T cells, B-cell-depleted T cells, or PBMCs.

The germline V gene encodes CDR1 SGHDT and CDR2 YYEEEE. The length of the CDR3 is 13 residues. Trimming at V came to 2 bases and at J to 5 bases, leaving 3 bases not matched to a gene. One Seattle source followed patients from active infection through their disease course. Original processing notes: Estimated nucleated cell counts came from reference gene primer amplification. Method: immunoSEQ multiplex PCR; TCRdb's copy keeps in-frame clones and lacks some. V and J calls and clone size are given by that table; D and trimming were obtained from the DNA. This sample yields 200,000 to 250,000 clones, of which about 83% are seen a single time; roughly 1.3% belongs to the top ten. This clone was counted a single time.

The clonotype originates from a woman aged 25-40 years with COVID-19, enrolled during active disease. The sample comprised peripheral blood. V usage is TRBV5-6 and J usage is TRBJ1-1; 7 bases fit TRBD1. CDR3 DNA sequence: TGTGCCAGCAGCTTAGGGGGCAGGACTGAAGCTTTCTTT. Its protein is CASSLGGRTEAFF.